A selection of T cell receptor beta chains follows, all from one sample in a study of Ad26.COV2.S vaccination and SARS-CoV-2 variants. Clones were read by immunoSEQ multiplex PCR, and TCRdb kept only the in-frame ones, dropping some. The sample lists roughly 420,000 clones, roughly 90% seen once, with 3.6% in the top ten. The sample was peripheral blood, taken in a trial of Ad26.COV2.S vaccine versus placebo. Receptors were obtained from a person between 18 and 60 years old who received the Ad26.COV2.S COVID-19 vaccine or a placebo. Each CDR3 is given with its conserved first and last residue. Only part of the rows carry a size: once, few, many, or a class if the clone is expanded.

.,TRBJ2-7,TRBV28,CASSLSGRNYEQYF
.,TRBJ2-1,TRBV6-8,CATSHSGGQNEQFF
.,TRBJ2-5,TRBV6-5,CASRGLAGVKETQYF
.,TRBJ2-5,TRBV5-1,CASSLVKETQYF
.,TRBJ2-1,TRBV7-3,CASSLGTSIDNEQFF
.,TRBJ2-7,TRBV6-2/TRBV6-3,CASSYSQSSGGFSYEQYF
once,TRBJ1-1,TRBV6-6,CATSTGTGGPTEAFF
.,TRBJ2-5,TRBV5-6,CASSLRGSLETQYF
.,TRBJ2-1,TRBV6-5,CASRANRGSYNEQFF
.,TRBJ2-5,TRBV7-2,CASSLVTGRQETQYF
.,TRBJ2-5,TRBV19,CASSRSGRVETQYF
.,TRBJ2-3,TRBV9,CASSVWTSSGDTQYF
.,TRBJ2-7,TRBV21-1,CASSAPRDLGHEQYF
.,TRBJ2-2,TRBV5-1,CASGGTGELFF
.,TRBJ2-1,TRBV5-1,CASSSSGTSANEQFF
.,TRBJ2-7,TRBV3-1/TRBV3-2,CASSAAGGDYEQYF
once,TRBJ2-3,TRBV19,CASSGGGAGTDTQYF
.,TRBJ2-2,TRBV9,CASSRGGGNTGELFF
.,TRBJ1-2,TRBV4-1,CASSQVDSGASHGYTF
once,TRBJ1-1,TRBV4-1,CASSRVTGNTEAFF
.,TRBJ2-1,TRBV14,CASSQDVWLRQGRHGGEQFF
.,TRBJ1-4,TRBV24-1,CATSPGGRGQSNEKLFF
.,TRBJ2-2,TRBV6-2/TRBV6-3,CASSYQYTGELFF
few,TRBJ1-1,TRBV6-2/TRBV6-3,CASSYQETNTEAFF
.,TRBJ2-7,TRBV6-2/TRBV6-3,CASSYQGLARTSYEQYF
once,TRBJ2-7,TRBV7-8,CASSTTRDTNYEQYF
.,TRBJ2-2,TRBV19,CASSIGHNRDTGELFF